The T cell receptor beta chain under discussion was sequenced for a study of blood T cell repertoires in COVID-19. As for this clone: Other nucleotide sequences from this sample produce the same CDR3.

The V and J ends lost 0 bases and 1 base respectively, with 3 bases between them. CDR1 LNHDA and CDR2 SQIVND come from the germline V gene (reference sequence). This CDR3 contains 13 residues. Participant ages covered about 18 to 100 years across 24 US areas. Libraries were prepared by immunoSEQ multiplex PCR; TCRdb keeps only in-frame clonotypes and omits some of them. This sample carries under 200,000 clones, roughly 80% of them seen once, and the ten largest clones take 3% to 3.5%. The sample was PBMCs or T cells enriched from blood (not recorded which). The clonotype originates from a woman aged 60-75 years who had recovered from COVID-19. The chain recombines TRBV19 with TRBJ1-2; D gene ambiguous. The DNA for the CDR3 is TGTGCCAGTAGTATAGACAGTAACTATGGCTACACCTTC. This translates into CASSIDSNYGYTF.